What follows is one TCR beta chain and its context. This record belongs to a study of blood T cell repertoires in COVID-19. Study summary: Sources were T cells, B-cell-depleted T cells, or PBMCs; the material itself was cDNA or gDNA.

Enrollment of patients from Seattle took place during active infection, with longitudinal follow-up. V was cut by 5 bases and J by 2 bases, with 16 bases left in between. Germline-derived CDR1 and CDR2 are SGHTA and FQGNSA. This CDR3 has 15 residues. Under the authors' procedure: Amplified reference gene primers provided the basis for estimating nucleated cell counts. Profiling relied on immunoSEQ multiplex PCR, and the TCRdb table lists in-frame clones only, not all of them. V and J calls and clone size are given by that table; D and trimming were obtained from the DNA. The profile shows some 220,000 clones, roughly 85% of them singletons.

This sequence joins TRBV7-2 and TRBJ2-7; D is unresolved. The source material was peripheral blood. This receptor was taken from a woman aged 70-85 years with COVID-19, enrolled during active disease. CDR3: CASSLPPPKTYEQYF. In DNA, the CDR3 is TGTGCCAGCAGCCTTCCGCCACCTAAGACCTACGAGCAGTACTTC.